The entry that follows covers one TCR beta chain sequence. The data were obtained in a study of shared clonotypes between healthy human individuals. This CDR3 region has 15 residues. Germline V gives CDR1 SGHNT, CDR2 YYREEE (reference sequence). V shed 2 bases and J shed 4 bases, with 15 bases lying between them. The method was immunoSEQ multiplex PCR; TCRdb's version includes in-frame clones alone and lacks a portion of them. The table lists approximately 2.1 million clones, over 90% of them singletons. Sequenced input: naive CD4+ T cells from PBMCs. The sample's subset: CD45RA+ positively selected. J is TRBJ1-1 and V is TRBV5-4; D remains ambiguous. This TCR was sampled from a man aged 18 to 29 in good health. Some clones in this sample may be carry-over from other donors' samples. The chain's CDR3 is CASSLEATLPTEAFF. CDR3 coding DNA: TGTGCCAGCAGCTTAGAAGCTACGTTACCCACTGAAGCTTTCTTT.